Following are 26 T cell receptor beta chains from one sample sequenced in a study of cytomegalovirus exposure and HLA in healthy donors. It was with 60 Vbeta and 13 Jbeta primers that the PCR ran. Some clones are missing from TCRdb's copy, which holds only in-frame ones; the method was immunoSEQ multiplex PCR. The sample shows approximately 140,000 clones, around 83% of them seen only once. Sequencing used PBMCs. The receptor set was obtained from a male donor in good health and CMV-seropositive.

This clone has just one count. The rearrangement uses TRBV11-3 and TRBJ2-1, with TRBD2 matching over 10 bases. CDR3 length: 15 residues. Per the germline V gene, CDR1 is SGHNT and CDR2 is YENEEA. V lost 5 bases, J lost 5 bases, and 6 bases stayed unmatched. In nucleotides, the CDR3 is TGTGCCAGCAGCCCCAGCGGGGGGGTGAACAATGAGCAGTTCTTC. Protein sequence: CASSPSGGVNNEQFF.

V is TRBV6-4 and J is TRBJ2-2, with D possibly being TRBD2 (7 bases). V lost 2 bases to trimming and J lost 6 bases, with 16 bases between them. Germline lookup yields CDR1 MRHNA and CDR2 SNTAGT. CDR3 size: 16 residues. The CDR3 is CASSDMGGGLAGELFF. CDR3 bases: TGTGCCAGCAGTGACATGGGGGGGGGCCTCGCCGGGGAGCTGTTTTTT.

The V gene is TRBV6-5, the J gene TRBJ2-7; D perhaps matches TRBD1 (6 bases). V was clipped by 0 bases and J by 3 bases, with 15 bases between them. This CDR3 region has 16 residues. CDR1 and CDR2 (germline): MNHEY, SVGAGI. The CDR3 is CASSYSIGTIYYEQYF. The CDR3 bases are TGTGCCAGCAGTTACTCGATAGGGACAATTTACTACGAGCAGTACTTC.

V is TRBV2 and J is TRBJ2-7; D unclear. The CDR3 contains 11 residues. The germline CDR1 and CDR2 sequences are SNHLY and FYNNEI. V was clipped by 8 bases and J by 2 bases, with 7 bases between them. This CDR3 reads CASYSTYEQYF. The CDR3, as DNA: TGTGCCAGCTACAGCACCTACGAGCAGTACTTC.

The V gene is TRBV7-9, the J gene TRBJ1-1; the D is unclear. This CDR3 has 13 residues. V gave up 2 bases and J gave up 1 base, with 5 bases separating them. The germline gives CDR1 SEHNR, CDR2 FQNEAQ (reference sequence). CDR3: CASSLQANTEAFF. Here the CDR3 DNA reads TGTGCCAGCAGCTTACAGGCGAACACTGAAGCTTTCTTT.

CDR3 bases: TGTGCCAGCAGGGTCGGGACAGCAATTCCCTACGAGCAGTACTTC. Protein sequence: CASRVGTAIPYEQYF. This chain links TRBV28 with TRBJ2-7, with 7 bases fitting TRBD1. This CDR3 contains 15 residues. J was trimmed by 2 bases and V by 6 bases; bases with no gene match: 10. From germline, CDR1 is MDHEN and CDR2 SYDVKM.

This chain joins TRBV4-1 and TRBJ1-4, with D uncertain. The CDR3 spans 12 residues. The germline CDR1 and CDR2 sequences are MGHRA and YSYEKL. Trimming left V 3 bases short and J 6 bases short, with 5 bases between. For the CDR3, the DNA is TGCGCCAGCAGCCACCCCTATGAAAAACTGTTTTTT. Amino acids: CASSHPYEKLFF.

This chain joins TRBV7-8 and TRBJ1-6; D uncertain. Germline V lookup: CDR1 SGHVS, CDR2 FQNEAQ. Trimming left V 5 bases short and J 6 bases short, with 14 bases between. CDR3 size: 15 residues. The CDR3, as DNA: TGTGCCAGCAGCCCGTTCCCGGGAGGTAATTCACCCCTCCACTTT. Its translation is CASSPFPGGNSPLHF.

The V and J genes are TRBV6-4 and TRBJ2-1, with D possibly being TRBD2 (6 bases). The CDR3 has 13 amino acids. V lost 5 bases and J 6 bases, leaving 11 bases between the germline ends. CDR1 is MRHNA and CDR2 is SNTAGT in the germline V gene. The CDR3 nucleotides read TGTGCCAGCAGTACGGGAGCTGCCAATGAGCAGTTCTTC. Translated, it gives CASSTGAANEQFF.

A single count supports this clone. The rearrangement uses TRBV2 and TRBJ1-2, with D perhaps matching TRBD1 (6 bases). V shed 11 bases and J shed 4 bases, with 14 bases lying between them. CDR1 is SNHLY, CDR2 FYNNEI, per germline. The CDR3 loop spans 12 amino acids. CDR3 DNA sequence: TGTGCCGGGGGCCTTGAGCCCTATGGCTACACCTTC. Its protein product is CAGGLEPYGYTF.

This chain connects TRBV18 to TRBJ2-3, with 8 bases identical to TRBD1. The CDR3 length is 15 residues. V was clipped by 6 bases and J by 5 bases; unmatched bases: 10. The germline CDR1 and CDR2 sequences are KGHSH and LQKENI. This CDR3 is CASSGDRGVKDTQYF. The CDR3 DNA reads TGTGCCAGCTCGGGAGACAGGGGAGTCAAAGATACGCAGTATTTT.

This chain joins TRBV7-9 and TRBJ1-5, with D maybe TRBD1 (6 bases). This CDR3 has 15 amino acids. Trimming pared 1 base from V and 4 bases from J, leaving 11 bases between. CDR1 SEHNR and CDR2 FQNEAQ come from the germline V gene (reference sequence). CDR3 amino acids: CASSLGTGYNQPQHF. Here the CDR3 DNA reads TGTGCCAGCAGCTTAGGCACAGGGTATAATCAGCCCCAGCATTTT.

V usage is TRBV5-6 and J usage is TRBJ2-7, with 7 bases fitting TRBD1. CDR3 length: 16 amino acids. V lost 7 bases to trimming and J lost 0 bases; unmatched junction nucleotides: 13. Germline loops: CDR1 SGHDT, CDR2 YYEEEE. The CDR3 reads CASAQFRGQTSYEQYF. The CDR3 DNA is TGTGCCAGCGCTCAATTTCGGGGACAGACCTCCTACGAGCAGTACTTC.

This clone was seen a handful of times. V and J are TRBV27 and TRBJ1-3; TRBD1 matches 9 bases. The CDR3 spans 14 residues. Germline trimming cut 5 bases from V and 2 bases from J; bases unmatched to any gene: 1. The germline gives CDR1 MNHEY, CDR2 SMNVEV (reference sequence). DNA for the CDR3: TGTGCCAGCAGTCGACAGGGGGCTGGAAACACCATATATTTT. Protein product: CASSRQGAGNTIYF.

The chain has TRBV19 and TRBJ2-3; 7 positions match TRBD2. The CDR3 is made up of 16 amino acids. Germline V gene data show CDR1 as LNHDA and CDR2 as SQIVND (reference sequence). Trimming at V came to 3 bases and at J to 2 bases, leaving 8 bases not matched to a gene. CDR3 bases: TGTGCCAGTAGTATTGTGGGAGGGCTGGACACAGATACGCAGTATTTT. It is translated as CASSIVGGLDTDTQYF.

The genes are TRBV19 and TRBJ2-5, with D unresolved. The J call may not be correct, given that the DNA end is closer to TRBJ2-7. The germline gives CDR1 LNHDA, CDR2 SQIVND (reference sequence). This CDR3 has 11 amino acids. DNA of the CDR3: TGTGCCAGTAGTTACGGTTACGAGCAGTACTTC. It codes for CASSYGYEQYF.

This chain uses TRBV28 with TRBJ2-1; 7 bases line up with TRBD2. The V gene's germline CDR1 is MDHEN and CDR2 SYDVKM. The CDR3 is 16 amino acids. The ends lost 2 bases at V and 5 bases at J; junction bases unmatched: 9. CDR3 DNA: TGTGCCAGCAGTTTAATGACAGCGGGACCCGACAATGAGCAGTTCTTC. Translating gives CASSLMTAGPDNEQFF. Together with reference TRBV28 and TRBJ2-1, the CDR3 gives the full variable domain: DVKVTQSSRYLVKRTGEKVFLECVQDMDHENMFWYRQDPGLGLRLIYFSYDVKMKEKGDIPEGYSVSREKKERFSLILESASTNQTSMYLCASSLMTAGPDNEQFFGPGTRLTVL.

J is TRBJ2-7 and V is TRBV2, with D perhaps TRBD1 (5 bases). The germline V gene has CDR1 SNHLY and CDR2 FYNNEI. V was shortened by 8 bases and J by 0 bases, with 11 bases between the two germline ends. The CDR3 is 13 residues long. The CDR3 bases are TGTGCCAGCTATAGGGGTCTCTCCTACGAGCAGTACTTC. Amino acid sequence: CASYRGLSYEQYF.

V and J are TRBV10-3 and TRBJ2-1, with 7 bases fitting TRBD2. Germline CDR1 ENHRY, CDR2 SYGVKD. The CDR3 has 14 residues. The J segment lost 2 bases and the V segment lost 7 bases, leaving 5 bases of the junction unmatched. The CDR3 DNA sequence: TGTGCCATCACCACTAGCGCAACCTACAATGAGCAGTTCTTC. Translation gives CAITTSATYNEQFF.

The chain employs TRBV2 and TRBJ1-3, with TRBD1 identical over 9 bases. The J segment lost 5 bases and the V segment lost 1 base, leaving 6 bases of the junction unmatched. There are 16 residues in the CDR3. Per the germline V gene, CDR1 is SNHLY and CDR2 is FYNNEI. The CDR3 bases are TGTGCCAGCAGTGAAGGAACAGGGGGCAGTAGAAACACCATATATTTT. Protein product: CASSEGTGGSRNTIYF. Full variable domain (missing parts from reference TRBV2 and TRBJ1-3): EPEVTQTPSHQVTQMGQEVILRCVPISNHLYFYWYRQILGQKVEFLVSFYNNEISEKSEIFDDQFSVERPDGSNFTLKIRSTKLEDSAMYFCASSEGTGGSRNTIYFGEGSWLTVV.

This clone was seen once. The chain carries TRBV19 and TRBJ2-1; 11 bases agree with TRBD1. The V and J ends lost 7 bases and 7 bases, in that order; junction bases with no gene match: 6. The germline V gene encodes CDR1 LNHDA and CDR2 SQIVND (reference sequence). The CDR3 has 14 amino acids. The CDR3 sequence: CASTGTGGWNEQFF. The CDR3 coding sequence is TGTGCCAGTACCGGGACAGGGGGTTGGAATGAGCAGTTCTTC.

This clone was observed a few times. The chain has TRBV2 and TRBJ2-7, with TRBD1 identical over 7 bases. This CDR3 is 14 amino acids long. Germline CDR1 reads SNHLY; CDR2 reads FYNNEI. V was pared by 3 bases and J by 2 bases, with 4 bases of the junction left unmatched. The CDR3: CASSDNRGAYEQYF. As DNA, the CDR3 is TGTGCCAGCAGTGACAACAGGGGTGCCTACGAGCAGTACTTC.

The chain uses TRBV6-5 and TRBJ1-1; D not resolved. The CDR3 is made up of 12 amino acids. CDR1 is MNHEY, CDR2 SVGAGI, per germline. Trimming left V 2 bases short and J 8 bases short, with 9 bases between. CDR3 in amino acids: CASSYAAGEAFF. Here the CDR3 DNA reads TGTGCCAGCAGTTACGCGGCGGGCGAAGCTTTCTTT.

V usage is TRBV7-9 and J usage is TRBJ1-4; TRBD1 might be the D (6 bases). The germline CDR1 and CDR2 sequences are SEHNR and FQNEAQ (reference sequence). Trimming cost V 10 bases and J 7 bases, with 16 bases left between them. The CDR3 runs to 13 residues. For the CDR3, the DNA is TGTGCCACCTCGCGGGGGGCCGGTGAAAAACTGTTTTTT. Translating gives CATSRGAGEKLFF.

This clone was detected once. The rearrangement joins TRBV9 to TRBJ2-1; 9 bases map to TRBD2. The germline gives CDR1 SGDLS, CDR2 YYNGEE. The CDR3 covers 15 residues. V shed 4 bases, J shed 5 bases, and the junction held 7 bases outside the gene matches. CDR3 protein: CASSLSGRQDNEQFF. For the CDR3, the DNA is TGTGCCAGCAGCCTCAGCGGGAGGCAAGACAATGAGCAGTTCTTC.

V is TRBV2 and J is TRBJ2-2, with 10 bases aligning to TRBD2. V lost 6 bases to trimming and J lost 1 base; unmatched junction nucleotides: 2. Germline CDR1 SNHLY, CDR2 FYNNEI. This CDR3 has 15 residues. The CDR3 spells CASRRLAGNTGELFF. Here the CDR3 DNA reads TGTGCCAGCAGGAGACTAGCGGGGAACACCGGGGAGCTGTTTTTT. The full variable domain, with the rest looked up from reference TRBV2 and TRBJ2-2, is EPEVTQTPSHQVTQMGQEVILRCVPISNHLYFYWYRQILGQKVEFLVSFYNNEISEKSEIFDDQFSVERPDGSNFTLKIRSTKLEDSAMYFCASRRLAGNTGELFFGEGSRLTVL.